This T cell receptor (beta chain) came from a study of blood T cell repertoires in COVID-19. Study overall: Acute and convalescent COVID-19 samples came from the United States, Italy and Spain. Sample material is recorded as cDNA or gDNA derived from T cells, B-cell-depleted T cells, or PBMCs.

In the authors' workflow: Estimates of nucleated cell counts were drawn from the amplification of reference gene primers. The table came from immunoSEQ multiplex PCR; TCRdb's copy has only in-frame clones and leaves some out. V and J calls plus clone size are reproduced from that table; the DNA served to infer D and trimming. Seen here are 150,000 to 200,000 clones, 78% observed once, and the top ten hold roughly 2.8%. A single count supports this clone. This CDR3 is built from 13 residues. The germline V gene has CDR1 SGDLS and CDR2 YYNGEE. Trimming shortened V by 1 base and J by 3 bases, and 8 bases separated the two germline ends.

Sequencing input: peripheral blood. The chain carries TRBV9 and TRBJ2-7, with D uncertain. This receptor was taken from a woman aged 80 or older with active or convalescent COVID-19. This chain's CDR3 is CASSVRENYEQYF. In nucleotides, the CDR3 is TGTGCCAGCAGCGTACGAGAAAACTACGAGCAGTACTTC.